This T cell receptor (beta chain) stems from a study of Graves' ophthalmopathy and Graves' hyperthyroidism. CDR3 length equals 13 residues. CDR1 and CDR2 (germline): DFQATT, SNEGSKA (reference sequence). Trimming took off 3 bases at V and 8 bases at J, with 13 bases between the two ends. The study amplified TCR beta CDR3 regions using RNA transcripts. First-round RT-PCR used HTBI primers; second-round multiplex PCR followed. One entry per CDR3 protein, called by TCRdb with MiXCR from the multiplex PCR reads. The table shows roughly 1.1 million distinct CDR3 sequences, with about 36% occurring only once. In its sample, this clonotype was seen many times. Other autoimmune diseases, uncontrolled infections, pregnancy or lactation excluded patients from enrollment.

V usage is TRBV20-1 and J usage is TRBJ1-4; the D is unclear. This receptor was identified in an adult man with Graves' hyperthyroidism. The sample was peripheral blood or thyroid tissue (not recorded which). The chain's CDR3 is CSASSGREEKLFF. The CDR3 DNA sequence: TGCAGTGCTAGTTCGGGGAGAGAGGAAAAACTGTTTTTT.